This entry lists 10 T cell receptor beta chains sequenced from one sample in a study of cytomegalovirus exposure and HLA in healthy donors. The PCR used 60 Vbeta and 13 Jbeta primers. TCRdb's copy holds only in-frame clones and misses some; the assay was immunoSEQ multiplex PCR. The sample shows 150,000 to 200,000 clones, about 76% of them seen only once. Sequenced input: PBMCs. Receptors were obtained from a male donor in good health and CMV-seropositive.

The gene calls are TRBV18 and TRBJ1-2; 9 bases map to TRBD1. J was trimmed by 2 bases and V by 6 bases; bases with no gene match: 10. The CDR3 has 16 residues. CDR1 and CDR2 (germline): KGHSH, LQKENI. The CDR3 DNA follows: TGTGCCAGCTCTCAGAACGGACAGGGGCTGAACTATGGCTACACCTTC. Protein product: CASSQNGQGLNYGYTF.

This clone was seen only a few times. The chain couples TRBV4-3 to TRBJ2-1; 7 bases map to TRBD1. Germline values: CDR1 LGHNA, CDR2 YSLEER. This CDR3 is built from 15 residues. V lost 3 bases and J lost 2; bases outside the gene matches: 4. The CDR3 nucleotides are TGCGCCAGCAGCCAGAGACAGGGAACCTACAATGAGCAGTTCTTC. Its translation: CASSQRQGTYNEQFF.

The chain joins TRBV11-2 to TRBJ1-1; D remains unclear. With 5 bases removed from V and 2 bases from J, the gap between germline ends came to 9 bases. Per germline, CDR1 SGHAT and CDR2 FQNNGV. CDR3 size: 13 residues. The CDR3 DNA reads TGTGCCAGCAGCCACCGGGAAAACACTGAAGCTTTCTTT. Translating gives CASSHRENTEAFF.

Comment on this clone: One end of the junction fails to match germline, which may point to a read error. The rearrangement joins TRBV7-9 to TRBJ2-2, with 11 positions matching TRBD2. This CDR3 has 16 residues. Germline CDR1 is SEHNR and CDR2 is FQNEAQ (reference sequence). The CDR3 nucleotides read TGTTCCAGCAGCCCCACTAGCGGGGGTCAAACCGGGGAGCTGTTTTTT. Translating it yields CSSSPTSGGQTGELFF.

The chain links TRBV6-5 to TRBJ2-7; 9 bases map to TRBD1. Looked up from germline, CDR1 is MNHEY and CDR2 is SVGAGI. The CDR3 is 15 amino acids. V lost 2 bases and J lost 4; bases outside the gene matches: 6. CDR3 loop: CASSYPSGTGYEQYF. DNA of the CDR3: TGTGCCAGCAGTTACCCATCTGGGACAGGGTACGAGCAGTACTTC.

J is TRBJ2-3 and V is TRBV14; perhaps TRBD2 as D (7 bases). The CDR3 is made up of 17 amino acids. Germline V gene data show CDR1 as SGHDN and CDR2 as FVKESK. V was clipped by 0 bases and J by 5 bases, with 18 bases between them. The CDR3, as DNA: TGTGCCAGCAGCCAAGATGCATGGGGGGGCCGGGGAGATACGCAGTATTTT. It yields the protein CASSQDAWGGRGDTQYF.

Of note for this clone: At one boundary the junction diverges from the germline segment, which might be a read error. This rearrangement joins TRBV7-9 to TRBJ1-2; TRBD1 matches 8 bases. From germline, CDR1 is SEHNR and CDR2 FQNEAQ (reference sequence). The CDR3 covers 18 residues. CDR3 in amino acids: CSSSLVGGPMTGDYGYTF. Written as DNA, the CDR3 is TGTTCCAGCAGCTTAGTAGGAGGTCCGATGACAGGGGACTATGGCTACACCTTC.

The rearrangement links TRBV19 to TRBJ1-2, with TRBD1 as a possible D gene (5 bases). The CDR3 contains 11 residues. V was clipped by 11 bases and J by 6 bases, with 13 bases between them. CDR1 and CDR2 from the germline V gene are LNHDA and SQIVND (reference sequence). DNA for the CDR3: TGTGCCTCCCGGGGGGGAGATGGCTACACCTTC. Translating it yields CASRGGDGYTF.

This rearrangement joins TRBV30 to TRBJ2-7; TRBD1 aligns across 7 bases. Per the germline V gene, CDR1 is GTSNPN and CDR2 is SVGIG (reference sequence). This CDR3 is 14 amino acids long. V lost 1 base and J lost 6; bases outside the gene matches: 9. Here the CDR3 reads CAWSALRQGCEQYF. The CDR3 region has the DNA TGTGCCTGGAGTGCCCTCCGACAGGGATGCGAGCAGTACTTC. The full variable domain, its missing parts supplied by reference TRBV30 and TRBJ2-7, is SQTIHQWPATLVQPVGSPLSLECTVEGTSNPNLYWYRQAAGRGLQLLFYSVGIGQISSEVPQNLSASRPQDRQFILSSKKLLLSDSGFYLCAWSALRQGCEQYFGPGTRLTVT.

The chain carries TRBV5-4 and TRBJ1-2; D not certain. V lost 0 bases, J lost 7 bases, and 13 bases lay in between. The CDR3 consists of 14 residues. CDR1 and CDR2 (germline): SGHNT, YYREEE (reference sequence). CDR3 sequence: CASSLVRRYPGYTF. CDR3 nucleotides: TGTGCCAGCAGCTTGGTCCGGAGATACCCTGGCTACACCTTC.